In this sample, the clone carrying this TCR beta chain turned up once. The data originate from a study of CD8 T cells in Susac syndrome. Reverse transcription used about 0.45 to 1 ug RNA and random hexamers. TCRdb re-analysed the immunoSEQ multiplex PCR reads in MiXCR, keeping a single row per CDR3 protein. The sample records about 120,000 distinct CDR3 sequences, over 90% being singletons. The sequenced sample was CD4+ T cells from PBMCs. The clonotype originates from a human donor in good health.

CDR3 bases: TGTGCCAGTAGTCGGGCTGGTCAGGGGGCGTATGGCTACACCTTC. This codes for CASSRAGQGAYGYTF. The chain has TRBV19 and TRBJ1-2, with 8 bases lining up with TRBD1. This CDR3 is built from 15 residues. Germline loops: CDR1 LNHDA, CDR2 SQIVND (reference sequence). The trim removed 5 bases at V and 5 bases at J, leaving 10 bases unmatched.